Each of the 8 T cell receptor beta chains below was sequenced from the same sample in a study of blood T cell repertoires in COVID-19. Sequenced by immunoSEQ multiplex PCR; TCRdb stores in-frame clones only, minus some. Among some 320,000 clones listed, roughly nine tenths were seen once. The material sequenced was PBMCs or T cells enriched from blood (not recorded which). These receptors were obtained from a man aged 60 to 69 who had recovered from COVID-19.

Written as DNA, the CDR3 is TGTGCCAGCAGCTTAGGATCGACGGGACAGTCCACTGAAGCTTTCTTT. Its protein product is CASSLGSTGQSTEAFF. The J gene is TRBJ1-1, the V gene TRBV7-2, with 7 bases that match TRBD1. V was clipped by 1 base and J by 4 bases; unmatched bases: 9. Germline V gene sequence: CDR1 SGHTA, CDR2 FQGNSA. This CDR3 is 16 amino acids long.

This clone has only one observation. V is TRBV5-1 and J is TRBJ2-5, with 10 bases matching TRBD1. CDR3 size: 16 residues. CDR1 and CDR2 from the germline V gene are SGHRS and YFSETQ. The V and J ends lost 2 bases and 4 bases, in that order; junction bases with no gene match: 8. DNA for the CDR3: TGCGCCAGCAGCTTAACCAGGGACAGGGGATCAGAGACCCAGTACTTC. Its protein is CASSLTRDRGSETQYF.

This chain uses TRBV4-1 with TRBJ1-1, with D tentatively TRBD1 (5 bases). V lost 0 bases and J 0 bases, leaving 11 bases between the germline ends. The CDR3 is 16 residues long. From germline, CDR1 is MGHRA and CDR2 YSYEKL. The CDR3 sequence is CASSQEWGEVNTEAFF. The CDR3 region has the DNA TGCGCCAGCAGCCAAGAGTGGGGGGAGGTGAACACTGAAGCTTTCTTT.

The chain uses TRBV7-2 and TRBJ1-2; no clear D gene. Germline V CDR1 and CDR2: SGHTA, FQGNSA. The V end lost 5 bases, the J end lost 6 bases, and 19 bases lay between the germline ends. CDR3 length: 15 amino acids. The CDR3 sequence: CASSPLAGFPDGYTF. The CDR3 region has the DNA TGTGCCAGCAGCCCCTTGGCGGGGTTCCCGGATGGCTACACCTTC.

This chain links TRBV5-5 with TRBJ1-1; the D gene is possibly TRBD1 (5 bases). Looked up from germline, CDR1 is SGHKS and CDR2 is YYEKEE (reference sequence). V lost 3 bases to trimming and J lost 0 bases, with 9 bases between them. The CDR3 totals 14 residues. For the CDR3, the DNA is TGTGCCAGCAGCTGGGGAGGGGTGAACACTGAAGCTTTCTTT. It is translated as CASSWGGVNTEAFF.

This chain links TRBV21-1 with TRBJ2-7; the table's TRBD2 call for D was not verified on the DNA. TRBV21-1 is annotated as a pseudogene. The length of the CDR3 is 15 residues. As DNA, the CDR3 is TGTGCCAGCACCCTGGGGGAGGAGCGGGGTTACGAGCAGTACTTC. Amino acid sequence: CASTLGEERGYEQYF.

V is TRBV6-5 and J is TRBJ2-7; TRBD1 matches at 9 bases. The CDR3 loop spans 15 amino acids. After removal of 0 bases from V and 1 base from J, the junction contained 1 base not matched to a gene. The germline CDR1 and CDR2 sequences are MNHEY and SVGAGI. This chain's CDR3 is CASSYSGTGSYEQYF. DNA for the CDR3: TGTGCCAGCAGTTACTCGGGGACAGGGTCCTACGAGCAGTACTTC.

The chain recombines TRBV7-3 with TRBJ2-2; D not certain. Germline V gene sequence: CDR1 SGHTA, CDR2 FQGTGA. Trimming shortened V by 3 bases and J by 1 base, and 12 bases separated the two germline ends. There are 16 residues in the CDR3. The CDR3: CASSFRGSGNTGELFF. For the CDR3, the DNA is TGTGCCAGCAGCTTTAGAGGTAGTGGGAACACCGGGGAGCTGTTTTTT.